Presented here are 19 T cell receptor beta chains from one specimen sequenced in a study of CD8 T cells in ankylosing spondylitis. TCRdb passed the 5' RACE reads through MiXCR, listing each CDR3 protein once. The table shows about 500,000 distinct CDR3 sequences, with approximately 11% occurring only once. Their antigens are not known. Study-level findings and limits: Made up of about eight highly homologous variants, a TCR beta motif appeared characteristic of ankylosing spondylitis blood.

The source material was blood, either unsorted or a sorted T cell fraction (not recorded which). The receptors come from a male donor with ankylosing spondylitis.

The chain uses TRBV12-3 or TRBV12-4 and TRBJ2-2, with D perhaps TRBD2 (6 bases). V lost 6 bases, J lost 8 bases, and 10 bases lay in between. This CDR3 region has 12 residues. CDR3 nucleotide sequence: TGTGCCAGCAGCCAACGGGAGGGGGAGCTGTTTTTT. As protein: CASSQREGELFF.

This clonotype has just a few counts. The J gene is TRBJ1-1, the V gene TRBV3-1; D remains ambiguous. Trimming removed 0 bases from V and 1 base from J, with 6 bases in between. The CDR3 is made up of 14 amino acids. CDR1 LGHDT and CDR2 YNNKEL come from the germline V gene (reference sequence). The CDR3 bases are TGTGCCAGCAGCCAAGAGGTCCCGAACACTGAAGCTTTCTTT. Its protein is CASSQEVPNTEAFF.

This clonotype was seen only a few times. This chain connects TRBV4-2 to TRBJ2-3; the match to TRBD1 covers 11 bases. This CDR3 spans 17 amino acids. Germline V CDR1 and CDR2: LGHNA, YNFKEQ. V gave up 2 bases and J gave up 4 bases; unmatched junction bases: 8. The DNA for the CDR3 is TGTGCCAGCAGCCAACCCCAACCGGGACAGGGGGCAGATACGCAGTATTTT. Translated, it gives CASSQPQPGQGADTQYF.

There are many counts of this clonotype. The chain uses TRBV7-9 and TRBJ1-4, with D possibly being TRBD1 (6 bases). Germline V CDR1 and CDR2: SEHNR, FQNEAQ (reference sequence). The CDR3 loop spans 15 amino acids. The V gene lost 1 base and the J gene lost 4 bases, with 10 bases spanning the gap. CDR3 nucleotide sequence: TGTGCCAGCAGCTTAGGGGGGCAAAGTAATGAAAAACTGTTTTTT. Translated: CASSLGGQSNEKLFF.

There are a few counts of this clonotype. The V gene is TRBV20-1, the J gene TRBJ2-5, with 15 bases fitting TRBD2. Germline CDR1 is DFQATT and CDR2 is SNEGSKA (reference sequence). The CDR3 sequence is 18 residues long. Trimming removed 1 base from V and 5 bases from J; junction bases left unmatched: 11. The CDR3 DNA sequence: TGCAGTGCTAGAGGAGTCGGGACTAGCGGGAGGCGCGGGGAGACCCAGTACTTC. The encoded protein is CSARGVGTSGRRGETQYF.

The rearrangement uses TRBV15 and TRBJ1-4; 7 bases map to TRBD1. Looked up from germline, CDR1 is LNHNV and CDR2 is YYDKDF (reference sequence). Losses at the gene ends were 5 bases for V and 8 bases for J; bases not matched to a gene: 11. CDR3 length equals 15 residues. The CDR3 loop reads CATSQTGTASEKLFF. CDR3 DNA: TGTGCCACCAGCCAGACAGGGACCGCGTCCGAAAAACTGTTTTTT.

The rearrangement joins TRBV6-5 to TRBJ2-3; D remains unclear. Trimming removed 0 bases at V and 2 bases at J, with 12 bases between. The V gene's germline CDR1 is MNHEY and CDR2 SVGAGI. The CDR3 consists of 16 residues. Here the CDR3 reads CASSYSNPEITDTQYF. The CDR3 DNA follows: TGTGCCAGCAGTTACTCTAACCCCGAAATCACAGATACGCAGTATTTT.

The sample holds many counts of this clonotype. The rearrangement joins TRBV20-1 to TRBJ2-4; 8 bases match TRBD2. J was trimmed by 1 base and V by 5 bases; bases with no gene match: 7. This CDR3 has 15 amino acids. CDR1 and CDR2 (germline): DFQATT, SNEGSKA (reference sequence). CDR3: CSAFSGKQAKNIQYF. The CDR3 DNA reads as TGCAGTGCTTTTAGCGGGAAGCAGGCCAAAAACATTCAGTACTTC.

In DNA, the CDR3 is TGTGCCAGCAGTGGGGGACAGGGCGTGGGGACTGAAGCTTTCTTT. Its translation: CASSGGQGVGTEAFF. This rearrangement joins TRBV6-1 to TRBJ1-1; 9 bases are shared with TRBD1. CDR3 length: 15 amino acids. The V segment lost 4 bases and the J segment 5 bases; nucleotides outside the gene matches: 8. The germline gives CDR1 MNHNS, CDR2 SASEGT.

This clonotype was counted only a few times. The chain employs TRBV6-2 or TRBV6-3 and TRBJ2-1, with 7 bases identical to TRBD2. The ends lost 11 bases at V and 6 bases at J; junction bases unmatched: 10. Per the germline V gene, CDR1 is MNHEY and CDR2 is SVGEGT. The CDR3 has 13 residues. This CDR3 is CAHAGGYGNEQFF. In DNA form, the CDR3 reads TGTGCCCACGCCGGGGGGTATGGCAATGAGCAGTTCTTC.

This clonotype was detected a few times. The chain uses TRBV18 and TRBJ2-1; maybe TRBD2 (5 bases). The germline CDR1 and CDR2 sequences are KGHSH and LQKENI. Trimming took off 3 bases at V and 4 bases at J, with 13 bases between the two ends. CDR3 length: 15 amino acids. The CDR3 is CASSPGAEVYNEQFF. DNA of the CDR3: TGTGCCAGCTCACCCGGAGCGGAAGTATACAATGAGCAGTTCTTC.

CDR3 loop: CSASSGRLAKNIQYF. For the CDR3, the DNA is TGCAGTGCTTCTAGCGGGAGGCTAGCCAAAAACATTCAGTACTTC. The chain has TRBV20-1 and TRBJ2-4; TRBD2 agrees at 11 bases. The V segment lost 5 bases and the J segment 0 bases; nucleotides outside the gene matches: 3. Germline V gene sequence: CDR1 DFQATT, CDR2 SNEGSKA (reference sequence). The CDR3 has 15 amino acids.

At least ten counts were recorded for this clonotype. At one of its ends the junction is not consistent with the germline gene, which may arise from a read error. J is TRBJ2-1 and V is TRBV5-1; no clear D. The V gene's germline CDR1 is SGHRS and CDR2 YFSETQ. The CDR3 totals 13 residues. DNA of the CDR3: TGTGCCAGCAGTTTAAGCTCCTACAATGAGCAGTTCTTC. Its translation: CASSLSSYNEQFF.

The genes are TRBV25-1 and TRBJ1-5, with D perhaps TRBD1 (5 bases). The CDR3 is made up of 18 amino acids. Germline-derived CDR1 and CDR2 are MGHDK and SYGVNS. The germline V and J ends were trimmed by 0 bases and 1 base, with 16 bases remaining between them. CDR3 region: CASSEYSTGGISNQPQHF. In DNA form, the CDR3 reads TGTGCCAGCAGTGAATATAGCACAGGTGGGATAAGCAATCAGCCCCAGCATTTT. Variable domain in full (rest from reference TRBV25-1 and TRBJ1-5): EADIYQTPRYLVIGTGKKITLECSQTMGHDKMYWYQQDPGMELHLIHYSYGVNSTEKGDLSSESTVSRIRTEHFPLTLESARPSHTSQYLCASSEYSTGGISNQPQHFGDGTRLSIL.

The rearrangement links TRBV5-1 to TRBJ2-7; unclear D gene. The CDR3 consists of 14 residues. Germline CDR1 reads SGHRS; CDR2 reads YFSETQ. Between the trimmed V and J ends, which lost 0 bases and 2 bases, there was a span of 9 bases. The CDR3 protein is CASSLEGVAYEQYF. Here the CDR3 DNA reads TGCGCCAGCAGCTTGGAAGGAGTAGCCTACGAGCAGTACTTC.

This clonotype turned up a few times. The chain carries TRBV7-8 and TRBJ1-5; 7 bases are shared with TRBD1. V lost 5 bases and J lost 3; bases outside the gene matches: 13. CDR1 and CDR2 from the germline V gene are SGHVS and FQNEAQ. The CDR3 consists of 17 residues. The DNA of the CDR3 is TGTGCCAGCAGCATAGGGGGACAGCAAAACTCCAATCAGCCCCAGCATTTT. This translates into CASSIGGQQNSNQPQHF.

The chain couples TRBV6-4 to TRBJ1-1, with D unclear. Germline values: CDR1 MRHNA, CDR2 SNTAGT. CDR3 size: 16 residues. The V and J ends lost 0 bases and 9 bases respectively, with 20 bases between them. DNA for the CDR3: TGTGCCAGCAGTGACTCGAGATTCTCGACGCGGGATAAAGCTTTCTTT. The encoded protein is CASSDSRFSTRDKAFF.

This clonotype occurred a few times. The chain joins TRBV5-5 to TRBJ2-5, with 8 bases identical to TRBD1. The V gene end was trimmed by 4 bases and the J gene end by 6 bases; junction bases not matched to a gene: 8. The CDR3 extends over 14 amino acids. Germline V gene data show CDR1 as SGHKS and CDR2 as YYEKEE (reference sequence). This CDR3 is CASSRTGLQKTQYF. CDR3 sequence (DNA): TGTGCCAGCAGCAGGACAGGGCTTCAAAAGACCCAGTACTTC.

The V gene is TRBV7-2, the J gene TRBJ1-5, with TRBD1 identical over 8 bases. The ends lost 1 base at V and 9 bases at J; junction bases unmatched: 2. Germline CDR1 reads SGHTA; CDR2 reads FQGNSA. The CDR3 extends over 13 amino acids. This chain's CDR3 is CASSLGDRLPQHF. The CDR3 nucleotides are TGTGCCAGCAGCTTAGGGGACAGGCTGCCCCAGCATTTT. Drawing the rest from reference TRBV7-2 and TRBJ1-5, the complete variable domain is GAGVSQSPSNKVTEKGKDVELRCDPISGHTALYWYRQSLGQGLEFLIYFQGNSAPDKSGLPSDRFSAERTGGSVSTLTIQRTQQEDSAVYLCASSLGDRLPQHFGDGTRLSIL.